Listed here is a single T cell receptor (beta chain). Only a few counts were recorded for this clone. Its antigen target is currently unknown. The sample holds no much larger clone one base away, and base qualities are not on file. Spanning cysteine to phenylalanine, the CDR3 consists of 14 amino acids. Left in the record is the CDR3 DNA by itself, 42 bases read in frame from the first base. V gives up 3 bases and J gives up 7 bases, and the segment between their germline ends measures 10 bases. CDR1 and CDR2, per the germline V gene (reference sequence), are LGHDT and YNNKEL. The data are from a study of blood T cell repertoires in COVID-19 (dated by TCRdb to the early 2020s). At the level of the whole study: Samples covering the acute and convalescent phases of COVID-19 were provided by collaborators in the United States, Italy and Spain. The material from the prospective study consisted of cDNA or gDNA derived from T cells, B-cell-depleted T cells, or PBMCs. Subjects who had been exposed to COVID-19, were actively infected with it, or had recovered from it provided the deeply sampled blood TCRbeta repertoires that made up the dataset. The repertoires were made available in a free public database intended to serve as a resource for research on the immune response to SARS-CoV-2. Samples were obtained from the ongoing ImmuneRACE study (first 160 participants) and from some 1,300 subjects provided by 6 global collaborators. Nearly every sample came with metadata listing a de-identified subject ID, COVID-19 status, age in years and sex. Where HLA class I and class II types were available, the types were taken from metadata supplied by the sample provider, not from assay-based typing.

Results the study describes overall, beyond this receptor: How much clinical and demographic metadata was included differed by source and by participant, and the metadata was provided uncurated.

The immunoSEQ Assay, a bias-controlled multiplex PCR, was used to amplify TCRbeta CDR3 regions from genomic DNA. The original methods were these. Nucleated cell counts per sample were estimated from amplification of reference gene primers within the assay. To quantify the absolute abundance of each unique TCRbeta CDR3 rearrangement, sequence reads were collapsed and filtered. For each sample, productive Simpson clonality was calculated as the square root of Simpson's diversity index over productive rearrangements. TCRdb carries this immuneACCESS record with in-frame sequences only. Its versions omit some clonotypes, under half of them owing to an unresolved V gene in the studies checked, with the rest unexplained. The D gene and trimming were derived from the DNA, and the V and J assignments and clone size from that table. Across this sample there are approximately 250,000 clones, with 85% to 90% seen only once. Of the sample, roughly 4.3% falls within the top ten clones.

Participants in the prospective study were aged about 18 to 90 years, lived in about two dozen United States geographic areas, and enrolled through a virtual design. Cohort assignment in the prospective study relied on participant-reported clinical history from a screening survey and a study questionnaire. Each participant in the prospective study had whole blood, serum and a nasopharyngeal or oropharyngeal swab collected by mobile phlebotomists. Over a roughly 2-month period, participants in the prospective study had the option of providing additional blood draws and questionnaires. Before DNA extraction, prospective study blood samples were shipped either frozen or at room temperature.

The clonotype was recovered from a woman aged 25 to 45 with acute COVID-19. Material for sequencing was PBMCs or T cells enriched from blood (not recorded which). The sequence is built from TRBV3-1 (or the pseudogene TRBV3-2) and TRBJ1-6; a tentative D call is TRBD1 (6 bases match). The CDR3 region: CASSHSRGNSPLHF. Here is the DNA: TGTGCCAGCAGCCACTCTAGGGGGAATTCACCCCTCCACTTT.